This section outlines one TCR beta chain sequence together with its context. This sample stems from a study of blood T cell repertoires in COVID-19. Turning to the study itself: Samples came from the United States, Italy and Spain, spanning acute and convalescent COVID-19.

Generated by immunoSEQ multiplex PCR, the TCRdb table keeps only in-frame clones and is missing some. Of roughly 460,000 clones listed, about 90% are singletons. This CDR3 is 16 amino acids long. The V gene end was trimmed by 3 bases and the J gene end by 4 bases; junction bases not matched to a gene: 7. CDR1 and CDR2 (germline): SGHDN, FVKESK. The receptor comes from a man aged 18 to 30 with COVID-19, enrolled during active disease. Sequencing used peripheral blood. The chain recombines TRBV14 with TRBJ2-1, with TRBD2 matching over 9 bases. CDR3 sequence (DNA): TGTGCCAGCAGCCAGCTAGCGGGAAGCTGGTACAATGAGCAGTTCTTC. Protein: CASSQLAGSWYNEQFF.